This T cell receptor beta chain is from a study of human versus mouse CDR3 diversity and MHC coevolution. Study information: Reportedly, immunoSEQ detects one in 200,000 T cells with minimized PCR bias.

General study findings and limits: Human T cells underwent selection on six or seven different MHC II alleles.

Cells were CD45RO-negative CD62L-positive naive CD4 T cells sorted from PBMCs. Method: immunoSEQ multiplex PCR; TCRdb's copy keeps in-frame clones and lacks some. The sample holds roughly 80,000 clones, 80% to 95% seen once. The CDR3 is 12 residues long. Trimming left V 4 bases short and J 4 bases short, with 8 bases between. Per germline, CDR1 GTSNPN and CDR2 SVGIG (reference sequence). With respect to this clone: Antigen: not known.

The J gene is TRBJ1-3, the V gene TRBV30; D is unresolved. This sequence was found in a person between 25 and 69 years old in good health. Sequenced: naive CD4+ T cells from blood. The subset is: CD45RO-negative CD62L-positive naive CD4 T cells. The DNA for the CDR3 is TGTGCCTGGACCGTAGCAGGAAACACCATATATTTT. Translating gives CAWTVAGNTIYF. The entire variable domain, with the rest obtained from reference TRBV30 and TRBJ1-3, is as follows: SQTIHQWPATLVQPVGSPLSLECTVEGTSNPNLYWYRQAAGRGLQLLFYSVGIGQISSEVPQNLSASRPQDRQFILSSKKLLLSDSGFYLCAWTVAGNTIYFGEGSWLTVV.